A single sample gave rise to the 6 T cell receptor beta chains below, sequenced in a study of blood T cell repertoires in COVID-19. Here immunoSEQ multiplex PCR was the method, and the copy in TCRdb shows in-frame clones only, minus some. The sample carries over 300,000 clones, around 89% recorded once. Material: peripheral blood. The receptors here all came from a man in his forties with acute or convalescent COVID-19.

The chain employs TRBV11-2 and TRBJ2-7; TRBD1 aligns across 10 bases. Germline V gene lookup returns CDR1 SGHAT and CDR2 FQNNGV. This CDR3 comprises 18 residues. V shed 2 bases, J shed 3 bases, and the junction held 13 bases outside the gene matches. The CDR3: CASSLSVSGTGAYYEQYF. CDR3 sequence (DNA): TGTGCCAGCAGCTTATCTGTTTCCGGGACAGGGGCCTACTACGAGCAGTACTTC.

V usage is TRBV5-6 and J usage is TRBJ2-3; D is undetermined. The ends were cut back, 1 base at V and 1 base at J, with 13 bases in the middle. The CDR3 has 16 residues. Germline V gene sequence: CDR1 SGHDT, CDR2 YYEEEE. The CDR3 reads CASSLQAGPRTDTQYF. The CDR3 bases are TGTGCCAGCAGCTTGCAGGCAGGCCCCCGCACAGATACGCAGTATTTT.

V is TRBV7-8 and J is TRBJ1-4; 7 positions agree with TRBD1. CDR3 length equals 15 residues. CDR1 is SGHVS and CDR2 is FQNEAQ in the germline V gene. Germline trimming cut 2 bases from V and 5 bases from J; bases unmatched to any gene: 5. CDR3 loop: CASSLMQGENEKLFF. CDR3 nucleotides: TGTGCCAGCAGCTTAATGCAGGGGGAAAATGAAAAACTGTTTTTT.

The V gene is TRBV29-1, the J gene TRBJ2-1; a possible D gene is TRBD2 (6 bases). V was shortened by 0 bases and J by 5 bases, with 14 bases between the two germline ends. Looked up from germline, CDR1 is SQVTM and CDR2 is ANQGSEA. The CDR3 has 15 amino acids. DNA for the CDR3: TGCAGCGTTGAAGATTTGGAGGGACCGCACAATGAGCAGTTCTTC. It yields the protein CSVEDLEGPHNEQFF.

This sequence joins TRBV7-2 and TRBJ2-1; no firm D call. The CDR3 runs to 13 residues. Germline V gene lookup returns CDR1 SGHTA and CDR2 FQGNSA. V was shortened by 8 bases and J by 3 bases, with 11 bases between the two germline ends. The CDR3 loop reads CASCGGGYNEQFF. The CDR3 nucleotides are TGTGCCAGCTGCGGTGGCGGCTACAATGAGCAGTTCTTC.

The CDR3 DNA reads TGTGCCAGCAGAAAGGGACAGGGGCCCCAAAACATTCAGTACTTC. Residues: CASRKGQGPQNIQYF. The V and J genes are TRBV28 and TRBJ2-4; TRBD1 matches at 10 bases. This CDR3 is built from 15 residues. V was pared by 6 bases and J by 5 bases, with 7 bases of the junction left unmatched. Germline CDR1 MDHEN, CDR2 SYDVKM.